Here is one T cell receptor beta chain with its context. From germline, CDR1 is GTSNPN and CDR2 SVGIG (reference sequence). The V and J ends lost 2 bases and 2 bases respectively, with 13 bases between them. This CDR3 has 14 amino acids. These data originate in a study of T cell clonotyping in hematopoietic cell transplantation. Time point indicated: recipient sample about 28 days before transplant, after cytoreduction. This table comes from immunoSEQ multiplex PCR, and its TCRdb copy is limited to in-frame clones, with some not included. The sample consists of roughly 13,000 clones, around four fifths of them appearing once.

This TCR was recovered from a man between 60 and 75 years old with acute myeloid leukemia. Some clones in this sample may be carry-over from other donors' samples. Sequenced here: peripheral blood mononuclear cells, sampled before stem cell transplant. This sequence joins TRBV30 and TRBJ2-7; tentative D call: TRBD2 (5 bases). The CDR3 bases are TGTGCCTGGAGTTCGAGGGATGGCACCTACGAGCAGTACTTC. As protein: CAWSSRDGTYEQYF.